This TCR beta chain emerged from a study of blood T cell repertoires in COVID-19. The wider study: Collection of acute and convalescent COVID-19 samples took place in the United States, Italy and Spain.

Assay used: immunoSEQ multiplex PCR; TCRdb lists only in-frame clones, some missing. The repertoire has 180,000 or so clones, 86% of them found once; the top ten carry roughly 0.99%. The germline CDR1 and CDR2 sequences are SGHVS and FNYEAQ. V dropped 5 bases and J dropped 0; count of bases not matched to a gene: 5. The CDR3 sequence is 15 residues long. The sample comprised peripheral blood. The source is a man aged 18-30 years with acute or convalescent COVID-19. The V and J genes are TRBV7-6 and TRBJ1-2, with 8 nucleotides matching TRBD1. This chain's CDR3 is CASSPGQGANYGYTF. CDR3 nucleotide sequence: TGTGCCAGCAGCCCCGGACAGGGAGCTAACTATGGCTACACCTTC.